These T cell receptor beta chains were read from a single sample in a study of blood T cell repertoires in COVID-19. TCRdb keeps only in-frame clones here, not all; method: immunoSEQ multiplex PCR. The repertoire includes around 230,000 clones, about 79% of them detected once, and around 9.6% sits in the top ten. The sequenced sample was peripheral blood. These receptors originate from an elderly woman with acute or convalescent COVID-19. The CDR3 runs from the conserved cysteine through the conserved F or W. D genes are given only for firm matches. Size tells how often a clone was seen (once, few, many) or the class of an expanded clone, and some rows leave it out.

TRBV2	NA	TRBJ2-7	TRBD1	CASSAQGSLYEQYF	TGTGCCAGCAGTGCACAGGGGAGCCTCTACGAGCAGTACTTC
TRBV28	NA	TRBJ2-1	TRBD2	CASSPLGQRGGNEQFF	TGTGCCAGCAGTCCCCTTGGGCAGCGGGGGGGAAATGAGCAGTTCTTC
TRBV4-1	NA	TRBJ2-7	NA	CASSQDSSSSYEQYF	TGCGCCAGCAGCCAAGATTCGTCTAGCTCCTACGAGCAGTACTTC
TRBV6-5	NA	TRBJ1-2	NA	CASSYRGRDGYTF	TGTGCCAGCAGTTACCGGGGTAGGGATGGCTACACCTTC
TRBV6-5	NA	TRBJ1-1	NA	CASSFGGPEAFF	TGTGCCAGCAGTTTTGGGGGCCCCGAAGCTTTCTTT
TRBV30	NA	TRBJ2-7	TRBD2	CAWNSGGDDEQYF	TGTGCCTGGAATAGCGGGGGGGATGACGAGCAGTACTTC
TRBV5-1	NA	TRBJ1-3	NA	CASSWEGSSGNTIYF	TGCGCCAGCAGCTGGGAAGGGAGCTCTGGAAACACCATATATTTT
TRBV5-1	NA	TRBJ2-3	TRBD1	CASNRGQGDTQYF	TGCGCCAGCAACAGGGGGCAAGGAGATACGCAGTATTTT
TRBV4-1	NA	TRBJ2-2	TRBD1	CASSQEGQGSGSSTGELFF	TGCGCCAGCAGCCAAGAGGGACAGGGGTCGGGGTCCTCCACCGGGGAGCTGTTTTTT
TRBV28	NA	TRBJ2-7	TRBD1	CASRNRGPYEQYF	TGTGCCAGCAGGAACAGGGGGCCCTACGAGCAGTACTTC
TRBV7-9	NA	TRBJ1-5	TRBD1	CASSSTGDSNQPQHF	TGTGCCAGCAGCTCCACAGGGGATTCCAATCAGCCCCAGCATTTT
TRBV18	NA	TRBJ2-5	TRBD1	CASKGQLQETQYF	TGTGCCAGCAAGGGACAGTTACAAGAGACCCAGTACTTC
TRBV2	NA	TRBJ2-5	NA	CASSRGLAETQYF	TGTGCCAGCAGCAGGGGCTTAGCGGAGACCCAGTACTTC
TRBV4-1	NA	TRBJ2-3	NA	CASSRSVSSDTQYF	TGCGCCAGCAGCCGGAGTGTGTCTTCAGATACGCAGTATTTT
TRBV5-1	once	TRBJ2-5	TRBD2	CASISGGAGGTQYF	TGCGCCAGCATTAGCGGGGGGGCCGGAGGGACCCAGTACTTC
TRBV19	NA	TRBJ1-6	NA	CASSSSGNSPLHF	TGTGCCAGTAGTTCGTCCGGTAATTCACCCCTCCACTTT
TRBV19	NA	TRBJ1-6	NA	CASRRDPFNSPLHF	TGTGCCAGTAGGCGGGACCCTTTTAATTCACCCCTCCACTTT
TRBV12-3/TRBV12-4	NA	TRBJ1-1	NA	CASSLARGAGAFF	TGTGCCAGCAGTTTAGCGCGTGGGGCCGGAGCTTTCTTT
TRBV5-1	NA	TRBJ2-2	TRBD1	CASSVGTGRTGELFF	TGCGCCAGCAGCGTCGGGACAGGGAGGACCGGGGAGCTGTTTTTT
TRBV18	NA	TRBJ1-6	NA	CASSPGAGPNSPLHF	TGTGCCAGCTCACCGGGGGCAGGGCCTAATTCACCCCTCCACTTT
TRBV9	NA	TRBJ2-7	TRBD1	CASSVGQGDSYEQYF	TGTGCCAGCAGCGTCGGACAGGGTGACTCCTACGAGCAGTACTTC
TRBV14	NA	TRBJ1-1	TRBD1	CASSRGTGLLGSATEAFF	TGTGCCAGCAGCCGTGGGACAGGGCTCCTCGGATCGGCGACTGAAGCTTTCTTT
TRBV27	NA	TRBJ2-3	NA	CASSTYRTTDTQYF	TGTGCCAGCAGTACATACAGAACCACAGATACGCAGTATTTT
TRBV7-9	NA	TRBJ2-1	TRBD1	CASSLSETGHNEQFF	TGTGCCAGCAGCTTATCGGAGACAGGGCACAATGAGCAGTTCTTC
TRBV10-3	NA	TRBJ1-1	NA	CAISESPVLAEAFF	TGTGCCATCAGTGAGTCTCCGGTTCTCGCTGAAGCTTTCTTT
TRBV7-9	NA	TRBJ1-1	TRBD1	CASSLAVGQGDTEAFF	TGTGCCAGCAGCTTAGCGGTGGGGCAGGGGGACACTGAAGCTTTCTTT
TRBV3-1/TRBV3-2	once	TRBJ1-2	TRBD1	CASSPGTGIYGYTF	TGTGCCAGCAGCCCAGGGACAGGGATCTATGGCTACACCTTC
TRBV7-7	NA	TRBJ2-7	TRBD1	CASSPGTGVHEQYF	TGTGCTAGCAGCCCCGGGACAGGGGTCCACGAGCAGTACTTC
TRBV10-3	NA	TRBJ1-2	NA	CAINPGQLRISGYTF	TGTGCCATCAATCCCGGACAGCTAAGGATAAGTGGCTACACCTTC
TRBV7-6	NA	TRBJ2-5	NA	CASSGQYQETQYF	TGTGCCAGCAGCGGTCAGTACCAAGAGACCCAGTACTTC
TRBV18	NA	TRBJ1-5	NA	CASSPSDTIYQPQHF	TGTGCCAGCTCACCCTCGGACACTATATATCAGCCCCAGCATTTT
TRBV9	NA	TRBJ1-3	NA	CASSVDGQSSGNTIYF	TGTGCCAGCAGCGTCGACGGACAGAGCTCTGGAAACACCATATATTTT
TRBV29-1	NA	TRBJ2-7	TRBD1	CSVVGDSPTEQYF	TGCAGCGTCGTTGGGGACAGTCCTACGGAGCAGTACTTC
TRBV19	NA	TRBJ2-5	TRBD2	CASSIWGRERGETQYF	TGTGCCAGTAGTATATGGGGGAGAGAGCGGGGAGAGACCCAGTACTTC
TRBV21-1	NA	TRBJ1-4	NA	CASSTGEANEKLFF	TGTGCCAGCAGTACAGGGGAAGCTAATGAAAAACTGTTTTTT
TRBV6-5	NA	TRBJ1-2	NA	CASRAENNYGYTF	TGTGCCAGCAGGGCGGAGAATAACTATGGCTACACCTTC
TRBV21-1	NA	TRBJ1-2	NA	CASSPRGQGDYGYTF	TGTGCCAGCAGCCCCCGGGGACAGGGAGACTATGGCTACACCTTC
TRBV18	NA	TRBJ1-2	TRBD1	CASSDRENYGYTF	TGTGCCAGCTCGGACAGGGAGAACTATGGCTACACCTTC
TRBV6-5	NA	TRBJ1-2	NA	CASSYRQGNYGYTF	TGTGCCAGCAGTTACAGGCAGGGCAACTATGGCTACACCTTC
TRBV14	once	TRBJ2-7	TRBD1	CASSLRTGTGLYEQYF	TGTGCCAGCAGCCTTAGAACCGGGACAGGGTTATACGAGCAGTACTTC
TRBV19	NA	TRBJ1-2	TRBD1	CASSTVAGDRVGYTF	TGTGCCAGTAGTACTGTGGCGGGGGACAGGGTTGGCTACACCTTC
TRBV6-5	NA	TRBJ1-5	NA	CASRRPDQPQHF	TGTGCCAGCAGGAGGCCCGATCAGCCCCAGCATTTT
TRBV18	once	TRBJ1-1	NA	CASSQRENTEAFF	TGTGCCAGCTCACAGAGGGAGAACACTGAAGCTTTCTTT
TRBV3-1/TRBV3-2	NA	TRBJ2-7	NA	CASSDLRSSYEQYF	TGTGCCAGCAGCGACTTGAGGAGCTCCTACGAGCAGTACTTC
TRBV12-3/TRBV12-4	NA	TRBJ2-7	TRBD2	CASSPGGWRGQYF	TGTGCCAGCAGCCCGGGAGGGTGGCGGGGGCAGTACTTC
TRBV7-9	NA	TRBJ2-7	TRBD1	CASSLVGRGLTYEQYF	TGTGCCAGCAGCTTAGTGGGCAGGGGGCTAACCTACGAGCAGTACTTC
TRBV9	NA	TRBJ2-3	TRBD2	CASSVAGTRSTDTQYF	TGTGCCAGCAGCGTAGCTGGGACTAGGAGCACAGATACGCAGTATTTT
TRBV5-1	NA	TRBJ1-5	TRBD1	CASSLGGGVGQPQHF	TGCGCCAGCAGCTTGGGAGGGGGCGTTGGTCAGCCCCAGCATTTT
TRBV12-3/TRBV12-4	NA	TRBJ2-7	TRBD1	CASSLGTGSEQYF	TGTGCCAGCAGTTTAGGGACAGGGAGTGAGCAGTACTTC
TRBV29-1	NA	TRBJ1-2	TRBD1	CSVAGQDKYGYTF	TGCAGCGTTGCAGGACAGGATAAATATGGCTACACCTTC
TRBV2	NA	TRBJ2-2	NA	CASSRDTGELFF	TGTGCCAGCAGCAGGGACACCGGGGAGCTGTTTTTT
TRBV3-1/TRBV3-2	NA	TRBJ1-1	NA	CASSPRRGGNTEAFF	TGTGCCAGCAGCCCAAGACGGGGGGGGAACACTGAAGCTTTCTTT
TRBV6-5	NA	TRBJ1-6	TRBD1	CASSSPRQGNNSPLHF	TGTGCCAGCAGTTCGCCACGACAGGGTAACAATTCACCCCTCCACTTT